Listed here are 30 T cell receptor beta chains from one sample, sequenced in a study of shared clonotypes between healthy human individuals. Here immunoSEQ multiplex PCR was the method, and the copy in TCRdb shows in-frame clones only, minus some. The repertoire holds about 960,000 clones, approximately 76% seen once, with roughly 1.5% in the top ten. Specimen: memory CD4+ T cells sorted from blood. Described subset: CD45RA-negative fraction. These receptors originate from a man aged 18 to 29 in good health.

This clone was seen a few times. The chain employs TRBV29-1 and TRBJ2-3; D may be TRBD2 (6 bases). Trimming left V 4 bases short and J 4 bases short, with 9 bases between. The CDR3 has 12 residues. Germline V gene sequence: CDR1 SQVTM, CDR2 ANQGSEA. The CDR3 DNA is TGCAGCGTTGGAAGGGAGGCAGATACGCAGTATTTT. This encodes CSVGREADTQYF.

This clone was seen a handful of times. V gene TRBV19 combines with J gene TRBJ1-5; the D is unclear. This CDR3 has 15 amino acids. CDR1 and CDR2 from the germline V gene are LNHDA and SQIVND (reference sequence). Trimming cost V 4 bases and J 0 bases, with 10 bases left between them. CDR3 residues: CASSKGRGSNQPQHF. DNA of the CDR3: TGTGCCAGTAGTAAAGGACGGGGTAGCAATCAGCCCCAGCATTTT. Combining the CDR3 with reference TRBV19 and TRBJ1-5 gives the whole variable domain DGGITQSPKYLFRKEGQNVTLSCEQNLNHDAMYWYRQDPGQGLRLIYYSQIVNDFQKGDIAEGYSVSREKKESFPLTVTSAQKNPTAFYLCASSKGRGSNQPQHFGDGTRLSIL.

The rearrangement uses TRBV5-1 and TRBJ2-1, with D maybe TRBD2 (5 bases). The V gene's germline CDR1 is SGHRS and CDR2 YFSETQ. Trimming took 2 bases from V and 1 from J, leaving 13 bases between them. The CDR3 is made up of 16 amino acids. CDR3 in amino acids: CASSFQIANSYNEQFF. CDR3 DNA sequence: TGCGCCAGCAGCTTCCAAATAGCGAATTCCTACAATGAGCAGTTCTTC.

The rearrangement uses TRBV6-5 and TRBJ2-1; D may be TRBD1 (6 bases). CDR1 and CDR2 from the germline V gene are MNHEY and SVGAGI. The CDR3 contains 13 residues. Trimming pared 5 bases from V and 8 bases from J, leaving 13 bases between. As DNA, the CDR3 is TGTGCCAGCAGTCAGCAGGGGATCGATGAGCAGTTCTTC. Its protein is CASSQQGIDEQFF.

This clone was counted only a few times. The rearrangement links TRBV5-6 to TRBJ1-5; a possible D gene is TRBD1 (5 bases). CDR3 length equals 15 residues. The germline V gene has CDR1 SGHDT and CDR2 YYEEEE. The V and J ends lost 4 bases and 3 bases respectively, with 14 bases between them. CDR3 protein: CASSRGGFPNQPQHF. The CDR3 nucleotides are TGTGCCAGCAGCCGCGGGGGATTTCCCAATCAGCCCCAGCATTTT.

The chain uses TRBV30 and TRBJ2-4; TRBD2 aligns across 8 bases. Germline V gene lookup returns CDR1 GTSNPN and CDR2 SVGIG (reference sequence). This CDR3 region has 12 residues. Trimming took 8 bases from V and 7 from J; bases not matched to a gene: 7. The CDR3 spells CAIDPGGNIQYF. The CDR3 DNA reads TGTGCCATCGACCCGGGGGGGAACATTCAGTACTTC.

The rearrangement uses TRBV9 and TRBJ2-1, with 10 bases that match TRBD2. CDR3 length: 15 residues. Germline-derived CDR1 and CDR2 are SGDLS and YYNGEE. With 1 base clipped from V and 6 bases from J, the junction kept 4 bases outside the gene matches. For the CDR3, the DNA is TGTGCCAGCAGCGTAATCAGCGGGGGGGCCAATGAGCAGTTCTTC. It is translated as CASSVISGGANEQFF. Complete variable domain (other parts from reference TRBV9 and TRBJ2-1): DSGVTQTPKHLITATGQRVTLRCSPRSGDLSVYWYQQSLDQGLQFLIQYYNGEERAKGNILERFSAQQFPDLHSELNLSSLELGDSALYFCASSVISGGANEQFFGPGTRLTVL.

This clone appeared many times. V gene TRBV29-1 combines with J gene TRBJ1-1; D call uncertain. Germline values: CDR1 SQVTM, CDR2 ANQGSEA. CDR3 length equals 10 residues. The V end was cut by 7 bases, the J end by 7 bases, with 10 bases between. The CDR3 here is CSAMGLEAFF. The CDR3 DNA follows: TGCAGCGCGATGGGTCTTGAAGCTTTCTTT.

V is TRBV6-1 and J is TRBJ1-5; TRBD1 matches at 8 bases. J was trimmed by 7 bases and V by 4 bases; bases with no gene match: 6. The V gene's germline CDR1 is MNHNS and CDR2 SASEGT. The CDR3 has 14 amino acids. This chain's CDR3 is CASSGQGASQPQHF. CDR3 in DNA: TGTGCCAGCAGTGGGCAGGGGGCAAGCCAGCCCCAGCATTTT.

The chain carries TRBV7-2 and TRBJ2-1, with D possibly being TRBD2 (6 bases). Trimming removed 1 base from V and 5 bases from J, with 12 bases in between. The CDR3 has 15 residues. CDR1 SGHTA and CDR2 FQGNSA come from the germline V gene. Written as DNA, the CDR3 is TGTGCCAGCAGCTTAGGGCTAGCGAAACACAATGAGCAGTTCTTC. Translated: CASSLGLAKHNEQFF.

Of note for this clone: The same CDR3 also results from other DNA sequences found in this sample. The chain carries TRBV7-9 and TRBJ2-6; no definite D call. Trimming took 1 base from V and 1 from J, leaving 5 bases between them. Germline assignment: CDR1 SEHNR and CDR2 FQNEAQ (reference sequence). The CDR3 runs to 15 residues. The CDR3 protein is CASSLGGSGANVLTF. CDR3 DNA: TGTGCCAGCAGCTTAGGGGGATCTGGGGCCAACGTCCTGACTTTC.

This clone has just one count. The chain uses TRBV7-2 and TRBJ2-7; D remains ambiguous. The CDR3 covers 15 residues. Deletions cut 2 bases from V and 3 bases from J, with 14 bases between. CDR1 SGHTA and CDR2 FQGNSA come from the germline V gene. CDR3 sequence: CASSLIQLGIYEQYF. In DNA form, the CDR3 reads TGTGCCAGCAGCTTAATTCAGCTTGGGATCTACGAGCAGTACTTC.

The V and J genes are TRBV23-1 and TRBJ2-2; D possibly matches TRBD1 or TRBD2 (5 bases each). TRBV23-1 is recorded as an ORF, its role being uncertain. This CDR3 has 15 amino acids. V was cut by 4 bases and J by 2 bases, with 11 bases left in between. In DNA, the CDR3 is TGCGCCAGCAGTCCTCAGGGACCCAACACCGGGGAGCTGTTTTTT. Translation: CASSPQGPNTGELFF.

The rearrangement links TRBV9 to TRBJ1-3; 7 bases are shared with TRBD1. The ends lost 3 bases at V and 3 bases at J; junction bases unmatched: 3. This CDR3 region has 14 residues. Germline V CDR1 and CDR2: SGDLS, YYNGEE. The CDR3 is CASSAQGIGNTIYF. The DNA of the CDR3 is TGTGCCAGCAGCGCACAGGGGATTGGAAACACCATATATTTT.

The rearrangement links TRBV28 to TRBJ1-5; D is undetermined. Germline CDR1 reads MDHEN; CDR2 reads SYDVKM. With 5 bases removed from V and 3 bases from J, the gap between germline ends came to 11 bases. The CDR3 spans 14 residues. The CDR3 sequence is CASSPGQLNQPQHF. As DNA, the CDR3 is TGTGCCAGCAGTCCCGGGCAGCTCAATCAGCCCCAGCATTTT.

The CDR3 nucleotides are TGTGCCAGTAGTATTGAGGCAGGGGGCCTTTACGAGCAGTACTTC. Translated: CASSIEAGGLYEQYF. V usage is TRBV19 and J usage is TRBJ2-7; 8 bases align to TRBD1. Trimming cost V 3 bases and J 4 bases; bases outside gene matches: 8. The germline V gene has CDR1 LNHDA and CDR2 SQIVND (reference sequence). The CDR3 totals 15 residues.

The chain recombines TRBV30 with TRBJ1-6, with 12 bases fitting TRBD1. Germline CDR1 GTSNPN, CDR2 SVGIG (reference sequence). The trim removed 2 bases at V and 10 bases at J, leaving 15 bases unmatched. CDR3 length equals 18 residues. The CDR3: CAWSTGTGGVSGKSPLHF. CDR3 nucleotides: TGTGCCTGGAGTACCGGGACAGGGGGCGTCTCGGGGAAATCACCCCTCCACTTT.

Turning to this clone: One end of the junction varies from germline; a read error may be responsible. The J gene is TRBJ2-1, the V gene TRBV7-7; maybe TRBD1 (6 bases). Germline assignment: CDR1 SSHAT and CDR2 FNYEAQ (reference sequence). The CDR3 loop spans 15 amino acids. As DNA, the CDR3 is TGTGCTAGCAGCCAGGGAACAGGGTTTTACAATGAGCAGTTCTTC. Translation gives CASSQGTGFYNEQFF.

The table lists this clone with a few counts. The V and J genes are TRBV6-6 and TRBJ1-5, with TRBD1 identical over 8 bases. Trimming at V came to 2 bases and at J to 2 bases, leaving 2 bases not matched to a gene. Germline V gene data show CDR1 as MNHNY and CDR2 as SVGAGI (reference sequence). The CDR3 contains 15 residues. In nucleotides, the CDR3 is TGTGCCAGCAGTTACCAGACAGGGGGCAATCAGCCCCAGCATTTT. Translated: CASSYQTGGNQPQHF.

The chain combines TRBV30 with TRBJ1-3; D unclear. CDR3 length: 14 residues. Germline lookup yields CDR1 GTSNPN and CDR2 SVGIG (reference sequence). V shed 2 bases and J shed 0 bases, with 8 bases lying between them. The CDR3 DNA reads TGTGCCTGGAGTTCCACCAACTCTGGAAACACCATATATTTT. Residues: CAWSSTNSGNTIYF.

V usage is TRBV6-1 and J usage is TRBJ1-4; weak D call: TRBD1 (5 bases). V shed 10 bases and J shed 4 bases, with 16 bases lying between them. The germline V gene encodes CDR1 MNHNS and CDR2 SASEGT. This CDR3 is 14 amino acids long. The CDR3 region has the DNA TGTGCCACCACCAGAGGAGGGGTTAATGAAAAACTGTTTTTT. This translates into CATTRGGVNEKLFF.

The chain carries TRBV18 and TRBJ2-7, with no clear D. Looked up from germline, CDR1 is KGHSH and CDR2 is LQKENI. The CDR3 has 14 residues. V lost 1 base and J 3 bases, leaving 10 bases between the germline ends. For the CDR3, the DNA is TGTGCCAGCTCACCACATGGAGTAGGCTACGAGCAGTACTTC. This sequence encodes CASSPHGVGYEQYF.

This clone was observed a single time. This CDR3 is CAIGGQGINYGYTF. The CDR3 DNA reads as TGTGCCATCGGTGGACAGGGAATTAACTATGGCTACACCTTC. V usage is TRBV10-3 and J usage is TRBJ1-2; TRBD1 aligns across 8 bases. The CDR3 loop spans 14 amino acids. Germline V gene lookup returns CDR1 ENHRY and CDR2 SYGVKD. Trimming took 8 bases from V and 1 from J; bases not matched to a gene: 6.

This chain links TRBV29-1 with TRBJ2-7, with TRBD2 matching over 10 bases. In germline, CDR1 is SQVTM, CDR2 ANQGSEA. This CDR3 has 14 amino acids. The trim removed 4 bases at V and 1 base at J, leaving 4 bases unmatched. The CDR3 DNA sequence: TGCAGCGTTGTGCTAGCGGGAGTGTCCTACGAGCAGTACTTC. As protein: CSVVLAGVSYEQYF.

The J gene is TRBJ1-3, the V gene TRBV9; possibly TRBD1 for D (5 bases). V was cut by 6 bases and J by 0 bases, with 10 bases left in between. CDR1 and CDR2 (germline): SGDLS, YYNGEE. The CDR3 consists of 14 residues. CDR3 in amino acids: CASTRGDSGNTIYF. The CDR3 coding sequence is TGTGCCAGCACAAGAGGGGACTCTGGAAACACCATATATTTT.

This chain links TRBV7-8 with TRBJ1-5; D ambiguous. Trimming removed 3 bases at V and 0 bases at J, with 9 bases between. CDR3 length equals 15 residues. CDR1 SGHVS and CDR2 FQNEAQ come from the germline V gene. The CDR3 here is CASSLLADSNQPQHF. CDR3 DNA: TGTGCCAGCAGCTTGTTGGCGGATAGCAATCAGCCCCAGCATTTT.

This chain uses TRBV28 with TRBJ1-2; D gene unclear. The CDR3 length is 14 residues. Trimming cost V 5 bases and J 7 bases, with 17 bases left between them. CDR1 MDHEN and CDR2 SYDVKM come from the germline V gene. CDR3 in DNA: TGTGCCAGCAGTCCCACGAAGGGAATAAGTGGCTACACCTTC. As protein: CASSPTKGISGYTF.

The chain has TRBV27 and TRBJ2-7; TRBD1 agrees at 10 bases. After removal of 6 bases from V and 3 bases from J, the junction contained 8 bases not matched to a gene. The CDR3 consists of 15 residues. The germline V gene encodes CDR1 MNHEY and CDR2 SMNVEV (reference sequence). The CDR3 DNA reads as TGTGCCAGCAGCCAAGTGGGACAGGGGAACTACGAGCAGTACTTC. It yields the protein CASSQVGQGNYEQYF.

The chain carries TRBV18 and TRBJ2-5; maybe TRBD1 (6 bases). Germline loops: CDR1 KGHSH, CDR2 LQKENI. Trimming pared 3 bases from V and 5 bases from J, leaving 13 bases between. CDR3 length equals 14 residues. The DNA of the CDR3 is TGTGCCAGCTCACCGCAGGGGACGGGGGAGACCCAGTACTTC. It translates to CASSPQGTGETQYF.

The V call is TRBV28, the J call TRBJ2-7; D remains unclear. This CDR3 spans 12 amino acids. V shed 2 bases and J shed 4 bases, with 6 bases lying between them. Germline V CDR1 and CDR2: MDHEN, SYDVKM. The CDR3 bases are TGTGCCAGCAGTTTAGTGGTTTACGAGCAGTACTTC. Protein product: CASSLVVYEQYF.